This T cell receptor (beta chain) was documented in a study of cytomegalovirus exposure and HLA in healthy donors. The study, taken as a whole, reports: Further analysis was carried out later, and it showed several of the most significant clusters appearing linked to common viral pathogens.

This CDR3 is 16 amino acids long. Trimming cost V 6 bases and J 0 bases; bases outside gene matches: 5. Per the germline V gene, CDR1 is SGHRS and CDR2 is YFSETQ. This clone has only a few counts. Its antigen is unknown. In the PCR, 60 Vbeta and 13 Jbeta primers were used. Sequencing was performed with immunoSEQ multiplex PCR; in TCRdb, only in-frame clones are kept and a portion is missing. The sample contains over 150,000 clones, about 70% of which appear only once. There were likely unrecorded immune exposures, though donors were nominally healthy when sampled. The gene calls are TRBV5-1 and TRBJ2-6; 8 bases match TRBD1. This clonotype was obtained from a woman in her 40s in good health and CMV-seropositive. The specimen was PBMCs. CDR3 in DNA: TGCGCCAGCACCAAGACAGGGGCCTCTGGGGCCAACGTCCTGACTTTC. This translates into CASTKTGASGANVLTF.